This T cell receptor (beta chain) was captured by sequencing in a study of regulatory T cells. Points from the study as a whole: In CD3G-deficient patients, conventional CD4+ T cells were enriched for hydrophobic CDR3 residues at positions 6 and 7. Skewed V and J usage and few unique V-J pairs marked patient repertoires, most in Tregs.

The trim removed 5 bases at V and 3 bases at J, leaving 12 bases unmatched. CDR1 is SGHTS and CDR2 is YDEGEE in the germline V gene. This CDR3 has 16 residues. Comments on this clone: Antigen unknown.

Primers: 52 TRBV forward and 13 TRBJ reverse. Some clones are missing from TCRdb's copy, which holds only in-frame ones; the method was immunoSEQ multiplex PCR. Here the sample spans tens of thousands of clones, about 88% being singletons. Patients, 2 to 39 years old, had expanded memory T-cell proportions. Regulatory (CD25-high CD127-low) and conventional (CD25-low CD127-high) CD4+ T cells were sorted separately. This sequence joins TRBV5-8 and TRBJ2-5, with TRBD1 identical over 8 bases. The receptor's source is a person aged 18-29 years with CD3G deficiency. The sequenced material came from conventional CD4+ T cells sorted from blood. In nucleotides, the CDR3 is TGTGCCAGCAGGACCCCCGGACAGGGCACAAAAGAGACCCAGTACTTC. It yields the protein CASRTPGQGTKETQYF. The full variable domain, rest sourced from reference TRBV5-8 and TRBJ2-5, is EAGVTQSPTHLIKTRGQQATLRCSPISGHTSVYWYQQALGLGLQFLLWYDEGEERNRGNFPPRFSGRQFPNYSSELNVNALELEDSALYLCASRTPGQGTKETQYFGPGTRLLVL.